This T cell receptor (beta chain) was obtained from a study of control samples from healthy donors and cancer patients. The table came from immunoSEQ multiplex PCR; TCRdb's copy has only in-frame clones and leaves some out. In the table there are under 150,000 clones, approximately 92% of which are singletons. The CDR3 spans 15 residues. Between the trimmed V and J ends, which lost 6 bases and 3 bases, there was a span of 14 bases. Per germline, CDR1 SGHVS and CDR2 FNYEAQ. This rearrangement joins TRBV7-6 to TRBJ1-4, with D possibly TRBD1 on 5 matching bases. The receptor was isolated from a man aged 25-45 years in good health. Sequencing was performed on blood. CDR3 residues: CASRASGTANEKLFF. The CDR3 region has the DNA TGTGCCAGCAGGGCTTCCGGGACGGCTAATGAAAAACTGTTTTTT.